This entry is about one T cell receptor (beta chain). Then a second PCR, running about 7 to 11 cycles, was carried out with a sample-barcoded 5' primer and a J-beta primer mix. Tags on each cDNA molecule came from a template-switch adaptor with 12 random nucleotides. TCRdb recomputed calls from the 5' RACE reads with MiXCR, one row per CDR3 protein. The sample lists 700,000 or so distinct CDR3 sequences, 22% occurring once. The people who gave samples were healthy Caucasians from Russia, aged roughly 6 to 90. Every participating donor contributed roughly 10 milliliters of peripheral blood through a draw. These data come from a study of blood T cells in healthy people across ages. The TCR was taken from a man between 65 and 85 years old in good health. Specimen: blood.

The CDR3 region has the DNA TGTGCCACCAGCAGAGAACTCGGCGTCGGGGGGCGAAGCTCTGGAAACACCATATATTTT. It yields the protein CATSRELGVGGRSSGNTIYF. The rearrangement joins TRBV15 to TRBJ1-3; TRBD1 is a possible D gene (6 bases). V was pared by 0 bases and J by 0 bases, with 21 bases between. Germline loops: CDR1 LNHNV, CDR2 YYDKDF (reference sequence). CDR3 length: 20 amino acids.